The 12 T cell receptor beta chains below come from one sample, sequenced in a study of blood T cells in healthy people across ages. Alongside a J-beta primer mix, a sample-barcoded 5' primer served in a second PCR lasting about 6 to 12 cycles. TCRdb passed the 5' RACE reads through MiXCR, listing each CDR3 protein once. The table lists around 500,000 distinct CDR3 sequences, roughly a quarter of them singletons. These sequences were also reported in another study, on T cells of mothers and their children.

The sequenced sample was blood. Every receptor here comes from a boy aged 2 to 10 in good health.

The CDR3 DNA sequence: TGTGCCAGCAGTTCGCTTGGGGGGGGCGGATATGGCTACACCTTC. Protein sequence: CASSSLGGGGYGYTF. This rearrangement joins TRBV27 to TRBJ1-2; perhaps TRBD1 as D (6 bases). CDR1 and CDR2 (germline): MNHEY, SMNVEV (reference sequence). Trimming shortened V by 4 bases and J by 5 bases, and 17 bases separated the two germline ends. The CDR3 consists of 15 residues.

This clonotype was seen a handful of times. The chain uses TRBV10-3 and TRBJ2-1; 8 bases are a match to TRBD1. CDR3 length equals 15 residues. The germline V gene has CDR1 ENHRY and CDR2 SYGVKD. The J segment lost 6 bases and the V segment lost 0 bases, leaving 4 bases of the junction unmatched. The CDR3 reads CAISESFGTGNEQFF. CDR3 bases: TGTGCCATCAGTGAGTCGTTTGGGACAGGCAATGAGCAGTTCTTC.

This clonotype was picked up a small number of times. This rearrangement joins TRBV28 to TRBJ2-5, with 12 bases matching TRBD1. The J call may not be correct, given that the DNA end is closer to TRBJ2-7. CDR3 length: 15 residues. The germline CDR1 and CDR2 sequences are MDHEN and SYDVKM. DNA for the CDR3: TGTGCCAGCAGTCGCCGGGACAGGGGGCCCTACGAGCAGTACTTC. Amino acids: CASSRRDRGPYEQYF.

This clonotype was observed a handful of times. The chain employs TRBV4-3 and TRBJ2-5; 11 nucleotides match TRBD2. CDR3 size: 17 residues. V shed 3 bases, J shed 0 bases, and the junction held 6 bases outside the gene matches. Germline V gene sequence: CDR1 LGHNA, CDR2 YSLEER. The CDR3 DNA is TGCGCCAGCAGCCAGGTCCTAGCGGGAGGAAACCAAGAGACCCAGTACTTC. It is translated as CASSQVLAGGNQETQYF.

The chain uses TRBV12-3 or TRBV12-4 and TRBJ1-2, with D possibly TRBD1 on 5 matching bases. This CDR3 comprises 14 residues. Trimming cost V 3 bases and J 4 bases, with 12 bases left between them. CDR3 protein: CASSLAGKTYGYTF. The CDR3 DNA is TGTGCCAGCAGTTTGGCAGGGAAGACCTATGGCTACACCTTC.

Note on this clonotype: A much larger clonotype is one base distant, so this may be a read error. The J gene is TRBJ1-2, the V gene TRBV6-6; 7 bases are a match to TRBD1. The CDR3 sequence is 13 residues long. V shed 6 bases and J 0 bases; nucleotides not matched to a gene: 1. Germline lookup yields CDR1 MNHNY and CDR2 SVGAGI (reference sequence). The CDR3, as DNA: TGTGCCAGCAGCGACAGGGCTAACTATGGCTACACCTTC. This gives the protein CASSDRANYGYTF.

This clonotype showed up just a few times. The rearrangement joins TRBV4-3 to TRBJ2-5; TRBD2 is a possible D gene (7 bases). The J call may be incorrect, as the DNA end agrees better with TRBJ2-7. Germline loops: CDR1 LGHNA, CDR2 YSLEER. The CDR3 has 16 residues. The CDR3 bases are TGCGCCAGCAGCCAAGATTCGGGGGGCGCTACCTACGAGCAGTACTTC. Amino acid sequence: CASSQDSGGATYEQYF.

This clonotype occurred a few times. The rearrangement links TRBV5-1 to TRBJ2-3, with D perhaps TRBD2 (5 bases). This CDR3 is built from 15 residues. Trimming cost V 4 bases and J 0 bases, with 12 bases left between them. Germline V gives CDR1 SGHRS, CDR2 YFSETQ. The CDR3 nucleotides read TGCGCCAGCAGCCGAGCGGAACTCAGCACAGATACGCAGTATTTT. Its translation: CASSRAELSTDTQYF.

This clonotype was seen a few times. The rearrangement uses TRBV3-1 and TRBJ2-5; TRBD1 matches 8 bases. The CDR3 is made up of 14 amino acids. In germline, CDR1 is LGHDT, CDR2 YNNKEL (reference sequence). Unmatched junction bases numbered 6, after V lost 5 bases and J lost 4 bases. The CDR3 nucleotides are TGTGCCAGCAGCGGAAGTGGACAGGGAGAGACCCAGTACTTC. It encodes CASSGSGQGETQYF.

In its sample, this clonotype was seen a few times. The CDR3 reads CAISADNAGEKLFF. The CDR3 region has the DNA TGTGCCATCAGCGCGGACAACGCGGGAGAAAAACTGTTTTTT. V and J are TRBV10-3 and TRBJ1-4; TRBD1 is a possible D gene (5 bases). The V gene's germline CDR1 is ENHRY and CDR2 SYGVKD. The ends were cut back, 6 bases at V and 8 bases at J, with 16 bases in the middle. CDR3 size: 14 residues.

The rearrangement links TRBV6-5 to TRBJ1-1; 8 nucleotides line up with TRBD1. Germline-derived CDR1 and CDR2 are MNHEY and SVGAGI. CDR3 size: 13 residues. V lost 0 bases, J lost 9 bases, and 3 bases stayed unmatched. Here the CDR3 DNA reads TGTGCCAGCAGTTACTCCAGACAGGGGCAAGCTTTCTTT. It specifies CASSYSRQGQAFF.

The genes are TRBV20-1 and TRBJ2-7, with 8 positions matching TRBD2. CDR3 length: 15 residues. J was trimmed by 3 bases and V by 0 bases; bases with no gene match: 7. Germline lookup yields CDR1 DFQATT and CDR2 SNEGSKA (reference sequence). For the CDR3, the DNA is TGCAGTGCTAGAGATCAAGGGACTAGAAACTACGAGCAGTACTTC. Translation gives CSARDQGTRNYEQYF.